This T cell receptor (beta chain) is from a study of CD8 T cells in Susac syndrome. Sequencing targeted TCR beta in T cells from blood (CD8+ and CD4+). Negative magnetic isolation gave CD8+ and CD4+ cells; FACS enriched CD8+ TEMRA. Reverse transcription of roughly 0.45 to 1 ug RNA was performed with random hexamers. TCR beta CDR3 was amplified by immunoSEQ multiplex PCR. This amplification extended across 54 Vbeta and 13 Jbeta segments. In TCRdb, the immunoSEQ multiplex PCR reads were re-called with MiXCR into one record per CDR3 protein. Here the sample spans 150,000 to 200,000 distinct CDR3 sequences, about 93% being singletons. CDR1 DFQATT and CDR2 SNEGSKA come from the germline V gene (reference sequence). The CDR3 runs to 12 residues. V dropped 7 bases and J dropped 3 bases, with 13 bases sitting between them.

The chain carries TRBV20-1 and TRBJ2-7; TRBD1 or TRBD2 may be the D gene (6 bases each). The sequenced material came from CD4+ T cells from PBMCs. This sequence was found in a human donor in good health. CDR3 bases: TGCAGTGGACTGGGGGGCGTCTACGAGCAGTACTTC. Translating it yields CSGLGGVYEQYF.